The 16 T cell receptor beta chains listed next were all sequenced from one sample in a study of T cell repertoires in cytomegalovirus infection. TCRdb used MiXCR to reprocess the reads, holding one entry per CDR3 protein. This table holds fewer than 200,000 distinct CDR3 sequences, roughly 9.8% found once. Source material: PBMCs. These receptors were taken from a human donor in good health (CMV status not recorded). Some clones in this sample may be carry-over from other donors' samples.

As for this clonotype: A much more abundant neighbour one base away suggests this may be a read error. This chain joins TRBV7-9 and TRBJ1-1; D is unclear. The germline V gene encodes CDR1 SEHNR and CDR2 FQNEAQ (reference sequence). CDR3 length equals 16 residues. V was pared by 10 bases and J by 0 bases, with 21 bases between. CDR3 nucleotides: TGTGCCAACAGTCCCCCGCTGCGGGGTTTGAACACTGAAGCTTTCTTT. This gives the protein CANSPPLRGLNTEAFF.

This clonotype was detected only a few times. J is TRBJ2-7 and V is TRBV20-1, with 9 positions matching TRBD1. This CDR3 has 13 residues. Per germline, CDR1 DFQATT and CDR2 SNEGSKA (reference sequence). V lost 2 bases, J lost 3 bases, and 2 bases stayed unmatched. CDR3: CSARMDRGYEQYF. The CDR3 DNA follows: TGCAGTGCTAGAATGGACAGGGGCTACGAGCAGTACTTC.

Concerning this clonotype itself: An end of the junction differs from the germline gene, which may be a read error. This chain uses TRBV24-1 with TRBJ1-1; 7 bases are shared with TRBD1. The CDR3 runs 12 residues. Germline CDR1 and CDR2: KGHDR and SFDVKD. The CDR3, as DNA: TGTGCCCCCAGTGATTCTTACAGGGGAGCTTTCTTT. It translates to CAPSDSYRGAFF.

The gene calls are TRBV20-1 and TRBJ2-3, with 14 positions matching TRBD2. V lost 6 bases, J lost 11 bases, and 10 bases stayed unmatched. CDR1 and CDR2 (germline): DFQATT, SNEGSKA (reference sequence). The CDR3 has 14 residues. The CDR3 DNA sequence: TGCAGTGCCAGGACTAGCGGGGGGCTGGGTATGCAGTATTTT. Protein: CSARTSGGLGMQYF.

This clonotype was seen repeatedly, ten times or more. J is TRBJ1-5 and V is TRBV2; D call uncertain. The germline gives CDR1 SNHLY, CDR2 FYNNEI. CDR3 length: 13 residues. Trimming cost V 2 bases and J 4 bases, with 6 bases left between them. The CDR3: CASSEQQNQPQHF. For the CDR3, the DNA is TGTGCCAGCAGTGAACAGCAGAATCAGCCCCAGCATTTT.

V is TRBV6-2 or TRBV6-3 and J is TRBJ1-3; D is possibly TRBD1 (5 bases). CDR3 size: 14 residues. V was trimmed by 6 bases and J by 4 bases, leaving 13 bases between them. From germline, CDR1 is MNHEY and CDR2 SVGEGT. The CDR3 region has the DNA TGTGCCAGCAGCCGGGACCTTAGAGGAAACACCATATATTTT. The encoded protein is CASSRDLRGNTIYF.

The rearrangement uses TRBV24-1 and TRBJ1-6, with 7 bases aligning to TRBD1. Germline trimming cut 4 bases from V and 10 bases from J; bases unmatched to any gene: 6. The CDR3 contains 14 residues. Germline V lookup: CDR1 KGHDR, CDR2 SFDVKD. CDR3 protein: CATSDRHRGSPLHF. In DNA, the CDR3 is TGTGCCACCAGTGACCGACACAGGGGATCACCCCTCCACTTT.

The chain couples TRBV12-5 to TRBJ2-1; D not certain. Trimming removed 3 bases from V and 8 bases from J, with 14 bases in between. The CDR3 runs to 14 residues. Germline assignment: CDR1 LGHNT and CDR2 FRNRAP. CDR3 nucleotide sequence: TGTGCTAGTGGTTTCGACGGCATGCCAGATGAGCAGTTCTTC. Amino acids: CASGFDGMPDEQFF. Using reference TRBV12-5 and TRBJ2-1 for the parts outside the CDR3, the full variable domain is DARVTQTPRHKVTEMGQEVTMRCQPILGHNTVFWYRQTMMQGLELLAYFRNRAPLDDSGMPKDRFSAEMPDATLATLKIQPSEPRDSAVYFCASGFDGMPDEQFFGPGTRLTVL.

This rearrangement joins TRBV9 to TRBJ2-1; 11 bases agree with TRBD2. After removal of 2 bases from V and 9 bases from J, the junction contained 7 bases not matched to a gene. This CDR3 comprises 15 residues. Germline V gene data show CDR1 as SGDLS and CDR2 as YYNGEE. The CDR3 reads CASSVSGRAIAEQFF. CDR3 nucleotides: TGTGCCAGCAGCGTTAGCGGGAGGGCCATTGCTGAGCAGTTCTTC.

This clonotype was seen more than once but under ten times. The chain carries TRBV20-1 and TRBJ2-7, with D perhaps TRBD2 (5 bases). This CDR3 contains 12 residues. Germline assignment: CDR1 DFQATT and CDR2 SNEGSKA (reference sequence). Trimming removed 6 bases from V and 5 bases from J, with 14 bases in between. CDR3 DNA sequence: TGCAGTGCCCTAACCCGGGGTGACGAGCAGTACTTC. Translated: CSALTRGDEQYF.

The chain combines TRBV27 with TRBJ2-2; D not resolved. The length of the CDR3 is 13 residues. The V gene's germline CDR1 is MNHEY and CDR2 SMNVEV (reference sequence). V shed 0 bases and J shed 6 bases, with 5 bases lying between them. As DNA, the CDR3 is TGTGCCAGCAGTTTATCAGGGTCCGGGGAGCTGTTTTTT. Protein: CASSLSGSGELFF.

This clonotype was seen only a few times. The chain combines TRBV11-2 with TRBJ1-1; D is perhaps TRBD1 (5 bases). This CDR3 comprises 13 residues. Trimming cost V 8 bases and J 4 bases, with 14 bases left between them. CDR1 and CDR2 (germline): SGHAT, FQNNGV. The CDR3 spells CASLRGLGTEAFF. In DNA form, the CDR3 reads TGTGCCAGCTTACGGGGCTTGGGCACTGAAGCTTTCTTT.

This clonotype was counted at least ten times. The chain combines TRBV19 with TRBJ2-5; D perhaps matches TRBD1 (5 bases). The germline gives CDR1 LNHDA, CDR2 SQIVND (reference sequence). This CDR3 contains 14 residues. V dropped 5 bases and J dropped 2 bases, with 12 bases sitting between them. The CDR3 DNA reads as TGTGCCAGTAGTCCCCCTCGGACACAAGAGACCCAGTACTTC. Its translation is CASSPPRTQETQYF.

The rearrangement joins TRBV19 to TRBJ2-1; tentatively, D is TRBD2 (6 bases). The CDR3 totals 17 residues. With 1 base removed from V and 0 bases from J, the gap between germline ends came to 13 bases. Germline lookup yields CDR1 LNHDA and CDR2 SQIVND (reference sequence). The DNA of the CDR3 is TGTGCCAGTAGTATAGGCGGTAGCGGTAGCTCCTACAATGAGCAGTTCTTC. Its translation is CASSIGGSGSSYNEQFF.

This sequence joins TRBV4-3 and TRBJ1-2, with 9 bases lining up with TRBD1. The length of the CDR3 is 16 residues. Germline trimming cut 4 bases from V and 4 bases from J; bases unmatched to any gene: 10. Germline assignment: CDR1 LGHNA and CDR2 YSLEER. The DNA for the CDR3 is TGCGCCAGCAGCCCCGGGGGTACAGGGGGCGTCTATGGCTACACCTTC. Protein sequence: CASSPGGTGGVYGYTF.

The J gene is TRBJ2-3, the V gene TRBV28; 9 bases align to TRBD2. Germline CDR1 MDHEN, CDR2 SYDVKM. Trimming at V came to 6 bases and at J to 5 bases, leaving 9 bases not matched to a gene. The CDR3 totals 15 residues. Here the CDR3 DNA reads TGTGCCAGCAGAGGGACTAGCATTGCGGGAGATACGCAGTATTTT. Translating it yields CASRGTSIAGDTQYF. Full variable domain (missing parts from reference TRBV28 and TRBJ2-3): DVKVTQSSRYLVKRTGEKVFLECVQDMDHENMFWYRQDPGLGLRLIYFSYDVKMKEKGDIPEGYSVSREKKERFSLILESASTNQTSMYLCASRGTSIAGDTQYFGPGTRLTVL.